The rows below give T cell receptor beta chains drawn from one sample of a study of OX40 agonist ivuxolimab in advanced cancers. Some clones are missing from TCRdb's copy, which holds only in-frame ones; the method was immunoSEQ multiplex PCR. The sample shows 100,000 to 120,000 clones, about 91% of them seen only once. The sample in question was CD4+ or CD8+ T cells sorted from blood, obtained in a trial of the OX40 agonist ivuxolimab. The source is an adult with an advanced solid tumor such as melanoma, head and neck, liver or kidney cancer. Both conserved end residues are part of each CDR3. The D gene is left open where the match is weak. Some rows have no size entry. The others give once, few or many, or a class for an expanded clone.

clone_size: NA; d_call: NA; j_call: TRBJ2-3; v_call: TRBV14; cdr3_nt: TGTGCCAGCAGCCAAGATTTCCTCCTTGGGGGCACAGATACGCAGTATTTT; cdr3_aa: CASSQDFLLGGTDTQYF
clone_size: NA; d_call: NA; j_call: TRBJ1-5; v_call: TRBV11-3; cdr3_nt: TGTGCCAGCAGCTTTCCGGGGCCAAGTACGCCCCAGCATTTT; cdr3_aa: CASSFPGPSTPQHF
clone_size: NA; d_call: NA; j_call: TRBJ2-4; v_call: TRBV5-1; cdr3_nt: TGCGCCAGCAGCTTGGAGCCACTGCTAGCCAAAAACATTCAGTACTTC; cdr3_aa: CASSLEPLLAKNIQYF
clone_size: NA; d_call: NA; j_call: TRBJ1-5; v_call: TRBV6-4; cdr3_nt: TGTGCCAGCACAGAGCAACAGAGGCATCAGCCCCAGCATTTT; cdr3_aa: CASTEQQRHQPQHF
clone_size: NA; d_call: TRBD2; j_call: TRBJ2-3; v_call: TRBV30; cdr3_nt: TGTGCCTGGAGTGTAGGACTAGCGGTCTTCACAGATACGCAGTATTTT; cdr3_aa: CAWSVGLAVFTDTQYF
clone_size: NA; d_call: TRBD1; j_call: TRBJ2-1; v_call: TRBV11-2; cdr3_nt: TGTGCCAGCAGTCGCTCGGGACAGGGGGTCGATGAGCAGTTCTTC; cdr3_aa: CASSRSGQGVDEQFF
clone_size: NA; d_call: NA; j_call: TRBJ2-7; v_call: TRBV11-2; cdr3_nt: TGTGCCAGCAGCATAATACAAGAATCAATTTACGAGCAGTACTTC; cdr3_aa: CASSIIQESIYEQYF
clone_size: NA; d_call: NA; j_call: TRBJ2-1; v_call: TRBV12-5; cdr3_nt: TGTGCTAGTGGTTTGGGACAGGCGTCATACAATGAGCAGTTCTTC; cdr3_aa: CASGLGQASYNEQFF
clone_size: NA; d_call: NA; j_call: TRBJ2-2; v_call: TRBV30; cdr3_nt: TGTGCCTGGAGTGTACGAAGGGCTACCGGGGAGCTGTTTTTT; cdr3_aa: CAWSVRRATGELFF
clone_size: NA; d_call: TRBD2; j_call: TRBJ2-3; v_call: TRBV6-1; cdr3_nt: TGTGCCAGCAGTGCCCTACTAGCGGGGGACACAGATACGCAGTATTTT; cdr3_aa: CASSALLAGDTDTQYF
clone_size: NA; d_call: NA; j_call: TRBJ1-2; v_call: TRBV21-1; cdr3_nt: TGTGCCAGCAGCAAAGTCCCAGAGAGAGGGAACTATGGCTACACCTTC; cdr3_aa: CASSKVPERGNYGYTF
clone_size: NA; d_call: NA; j_call: TRBJ2-7; v_call: TRBV9; cdr3_nt: TGTGCCAGCAGCGAGGACTACCTAAACTACGAGCAGTACTTC; cdr3_aa: CASSEDYLNYEQYF
clone_size: NA; d_call: TRBD2; j_call: TRBJ2-7; v_call: TRBV5-1; cdr3_nt: TGCGCCAGCAGCCCGGAAGCGGGGGGGCCTTCCTACGAGCAGTACTTC; cdr3_aa: CASSPEAGGPSYEQYF
clone_size: NA; d_call: TRBD1; j_call: TRBJ2-7; v_call: TRBV6-5; cdr3_nt: TGTGCCGGGCTGACAGGGGCGACCTTATACGAGCAGTACTTC; cdr3_aa: CAGLTGATLYEQYF
clone_size: NA; d_call: NA; j_call: TRBJ2-3; v_call: TRBV6-1; cdr3_nt: TGTGCCAGCAGTGAAAGAAGGGGTAAGGGAAGCACAGATACGCAGTATTTT; cdr3_aa: CASSERRGKGSTDTQYF
clone_size: NA; d_call: NA; j_call: TRBJ2-1; v_call: TRBV2; cdr3_nt: TGTGCCAGCAGGAGTTCCCCCCTAAATGAGCAGTTCTTC; cdr3_aa: CASRSSPLNEQFF
clone_size: NA; d_call: NA; j_call: TRBJ1-6; v_call: TRBV19; cdr3_nt: TGTGCCAGTAGTACCCGCTATAATTCACCCCTCCACTTT; cdr3_aa: CASSTRYNSPLHF
clone_size: once; d_call: TRBD2; j_call: TRBJ2-3; v_call: TRBV5-1; cdr3_nt: TGCGCCAGCAGCTTAACCGGGACTAGCGGGACTTCAGATACGCAGTATTTT; cdr3_aa: CASSLTGTSGTSDTQYF
clone_size: once; d_call: NA; j_call: TRBJ2-5; v_call: TRBV5-4; cdr3_nt: TGTGCCAGCAGCCCTACCTCGACAGGGAGGATAGAGACCCAGTACTTC; cdr3_aa: CASSPTSTGRIETQYF
clone_size: NA; d_call: NA; j_call: TRBJ2-4; v_call: TRBV11-3; cdr3_nt: TGTGCCAGCAGCCCTAATCCTGTCGCCAAAAACATTCAGTACTTC; cdr3_aa: CASSPNPVAKNIQYF
clone_size: NA; d_call: NA; j_call: TRBJ1-6; v_call: TRBV9; cdr3_nt: TGTGCCAGCAGCGTGAACCCCTATAATTCACCCCTCCACTTT; cdr3_aa: CASSVNPYNSPLHF
clone_size: NA; d_call: NA; j_call: TRBJ1-6; v_call: TRBV6-1; cdr3_nt: TGTGCCAGCAATGATTCACCCCTCCACTTT; cdr3_aa: CASNDSPLHF
clone_size: NA; d_call: NA; j_call: TRBJ1-5; v_call: TRBV30; cdr3_nt: TGTGCCTGGAGTGTACGCCCAGCCGGGGGTAAGGATCAGCCCCAGCATTTT; cdr3_aa: CAWSVRPAGGKDQPQHF
clone_size: NA; d_call: TRBD1; j_call: TRBJ1-1; v_call: TRBV30; cdr3_nt: TGTGCCTGGAGGGGGACAGGGGGCTGGTCAGGCACTGAAGCTTTCTTT; cdr3_aa: CAWRGTGGWSGTEAFF
clone_size: once; d_call: NA; j_call: TRBJ2-3; v_call: TRBV7-8; cdr3_nt: TGTGCCAGCAGCCCCCAAGGCCAATTTGCAGATACGCAGTATTTT; cdr3_aa: CASSPQGQFADTQYF
clone_size: NA; d_call: NA; j_call: TRBJ1-1; v_call: TRBV29-1; cdr3_nt: TGCAGCACTGGGGGAGGGACCACTGAAGCTTTCTTT; cdr3_aa: CSTGGGTTEAFF
clone_size: NA; d_call: TRBD1; j_call: TRBJ2-3; v_call: TRBV18; cdr3_nt: TGTGCCAGCTCACCGACTGGGACAGGACTCGTTCAAGACACAGATACGCAGTATTTT; cdr3_aa: CASSPTGTGLVQDTDTQYF